These T cell receptor beta chains were read from a single sample in a study of CD8 T cells in Susac syndrome. TCRdb recomputed calls from the immunoSEQ multiplex PCR reads with MiXCR, one row per CDR3 protein. The sample has about 130,000 distinct CDR3 sequences, approximately 94% seen once. Sequenced: CD4+ T cells from PBMCs. Receptors originate from a human donor with multiple sclerosis. Both conserved end residues are part of each CDR3. Each record gives: clone size, V gene, D gene, J gene, CDR3 DNA, CDR3 protein. The D gene is left open where the match is weak. A clone size is listed for some rows: how often the clone was seen (once, few, many), or a class if it is expanded.

once	TRBV28	.	TRBJ1-2	TGTGCCAGCTATCATGGGGCTTTCTCCGGCTACACCTTC	CASYHGAFSGYTF
.	TRBV25-1	.	TRBJ2-3	TGTGCCAGCAGTGAAATCGACCCCAGCACAGATACGCAGTATTTT	CASSEIDPSTDTQYF
.	TRBV25-1	.	TRBJ2-7	TGTGCCCACTCGGGGGCTCTCTCCTACGAGCAGTACTTC	CAHSGALSYEQYF
.	TRBV7-9	.	TRBJ1-2	TGTGCCAGCAGCGCACGTACGACGCAATATGGCTACACCTTC	CASSARTTQYGYTF
.	TRBV6-6	TRBD1	TRBJ1-5	TGTGCCAGCAGTCCGCGGACAGGGAACAATCAGCCCCAGCATTTT	CASSPRTGNNQPQHF
.	TRBV7-2	.	TRBJ2-7	TGTGCCAGCAGCCGCATGGGGACAAGGTTTAACGAGCAGTACTTC	CASSRMGTRFNEQYF
.	TRBV10-3	.	TRBJ1-2	TGTGCCATCAGTGAATACCAAGGGGGGCGCGGTGGCTACACCTTC	CAISEYQGGRGGYTF
.	TRBV19	TRBD2	TRBJ2-5	TGTGCCAGTAGTTCCCCCCTGAGACTAGCGGGAGAAGAGACCCAGTACTTC	CASSSPLRLAGEETQYF
once	TRBV4-3	.	TRBJ1-5	TGCGCCAGCAGCCAAGATGGGCTGGCGGGGTCCCAGCCCCAGCATTTT	CASSQDGLAGSQPQHF
.	TRBV5-1	.	TRBJ2-7	TGCGCCAGCAGCCCCTACGGACAAGGGGACGAGCAGTACTTC	CASSPYGQGDEQYF
.	TRBV19	TRBD2	TRBJ2-5	TGTGCCAGTAGTACGCCGCTAGCGGGAGGGGTAGAGACCCAGTACTTC	CASSTPLAGGVETQYF
.	TRBV14	.	TRBJ2-5	TGTGCCAGCGCCAACCTCGTGGGGCAAGAGACCCAGTACTTC	CASANLVGQETQYF
.	TRBV12-3/TRBV12-4	.	TRBJ2-2	TGTGCCAGCAGTTTAGCAGGGGCCGGGGAGCTGTTTTTT	CASSLAGAGELFF
.	TRBV27	.	TRBJ1-2	TGTGCCAGCACCCCTGTTTACAGGAGAGATGGCTACACCTTC	CASTPVYRRDGYTF
.	TRBV2	.	TRBJ1-6	TGTGCCAGCAGGATGGACGGGGTCACCCTCCACTTT	CASRMDGVTLHF
.	TRBV25-1	.	TRBJ2-2	TGTGCCAGCAGTGAGGTCGGGGAGCTGTTTTTT	CASSEVGELFF